This T cell receptor (beta chain) was sequenced for a study of Graves' ophthalmopathy and Graves' hyperthyroidism. Across the whole study: Researchers obtained peripheral blood at initial diagnosis, before any treatment had begun.

Study-wide results and caveats: Both a roughly 70% sensitivity and an approximately 74% specificity characterized the model's predictions of ophthalmopathy progression.

This clonotype was recorded at least ten times. The antigen remains undetermined. Ophthalmopathy was moderately-to-severely active, CAS at least 3, NOSPECS at least 4, lasting under 3 months. Trimming took off 3 bases at V and 4 bases at J, with 15 bases between the two ends. This CDR3 has 15 residues. RNA transcripts served as template for amplifying TCR beta CDR3 sequences. In the first round, RT-PCR was carried out with HTBI primers, and a multiplex PCR formed the second round. TCRdb re-called the multiplex PCR reads through MiXCR, storing one row per CDR3 protein. In the table there are about 410,000 distinct CDR3 sequences, about 16% of which are singletons.

The receptor was isolated from a woman aged 18-29 years with Graves' ophthalmopathy. What was sequenced was peripheral blood. The gene calls are TRBV12-3 or TRBV12-4 and TRBJ1-2, with D perhaps matching TRBD1 (6 bases). CDR3 protein: CASSLRDRSVYGYTF. The CDR3 nucleotides are TGTGCCAGCAGTTTGCGAGACAGGAGTGTCTATGGCTACACCTTC.